This T cell receptor beta chain was captured by sequencing in a study of regulatory T cells in long-lasting Graves disease. CDR3 regions were amplified by Arm-PCR using iRepertoire HTBI primers to build TCR beta libraries. TCRdb reprocessed the multiplex PCR reads with MiXCR, giving one entry per CDR3 protein. The sample carries 560,000 or so distinct CDR3 sequences, about 16% recorded once. Time point noted: newly diagnosed GD, antithyroid drugs for less than 3 months. Scientists built the TCR library using RNA that was extracted from PBMCs. Graves' disease diagnosis relied on American Thyroid Association guidelines. With EDTA tubes as the receptacles, 7.5 to 10 milliliters of peripheral blood were drawn. CDR1 is ENHRY and CDR2 is SYGVKD in the germline V gene. The CDR3 has 15 residues. V was shortened by 6 bases and J by 0 bases, with 12 bases between the two germline ends. The data were also submitted as part of a second study, on T cells in Graves' hyperthyroidism and ophthalmopathy.

The V gene is TRBV10-3, the J gene TRBJ1-3; TRBD1 might be the D (5 bases). The sequence derives from a man between 18 and 29 years old with Graves disease. Sequencing used peripheral blood mononuclear cells (PBMCs), obtained at new diagnosis, from a patient treated with antithyroid drugs. CDR3 DNA sequence: TGTGCCATCAGAGAGGGGACGGTCTCTGGAAACACCATATATTTT. Residues: CAIREGTVSGNTIYF.